Listed below are T cell receptor beta chains from one sample, sequenced in a study of blood T cell repertoires in COVID-19. TCRdb's copy holds only in-frame clones and misses some; the assay was immunoSEQ multiplex PCR. The sample has 300,000 to 350,000 clones, 91% seen once; the top ten hold less than 3.5%. The sequencing sample was made of peripheral blood. All receptors derive from a woman aged 18-29 years who had recovered from COVID-19. Each CDR3 is given with its conserved first and last residue. A D gene is named only where the DNA matches it firmly. Some rows have no size entry. The others give once, few or many, or a class for an expanded clone.

J gene,CDR3 length,V gene,clone size,D gene,CDR3 DNA,CDR3 protein
TRBJ2-2,16,TRBV5-6,NA,TRBD2,TGTGCCAGCAGCCGGGGACTAGCGGTTCGCACCGGGGAGCTGTTTTTT,CASSRGLAVRTGELFF
TRBJ1-1,16,TRBV18,NA,NA,TGTGCCAGCTCACCACCGGCGTCAGGTGTTGGGACTGAAGCTTTCTTT,CASSPPASGVGTEAFF
TRBJ2-4,15,TRBV19,NA,NA,TGTGCCAGTAGTATTGTAGTAAGCGCATCGAACATTCAGTACTTC,CASSIVVSASNIQYF
TRBJ2-3,15,TRBV11-2,NA,TRBD1,TGTGCCAGCAGCGCGGACAGGGTCTTGGCAGATACGCAGTATTTT,CASSADRVLADTQYF
TRBJ2-6,14,TRBV6-1,NA,NA,TGTGCCAGCAGTGACAGGTACGGGGCCAACGTCCTGACTTTC,CASSDRYGANVLTF
TRBJ2-3,15,TRBV4-1,once,NA,TGCGCCAGCAGCCAAGAGTTCCAGGGCGCAGATACGCAGTATTTT,CASSQEFQGADTQYF
TRBJ2-2,15,TRBV5-1,NA,NA,TGCGCCAGCAGCCCCGGCAGGGGAGGGGCCTGGGAGCTGTTTTTT,CASSPGRGGAWELFF
TRBJ1-6,18,TRBV4-3,few,NA,TGCGCCAGCAGCCAAGATAGAGGACAGCATAACTATAATTCACCCCTCCACTTT,CASSQDRGQHNYNSPLHF
TRBJ2-3,15,TRBV6-5,NA,NA,TGTGCCAGCAGTTCTAGCGAAAGACTCACAGATACGCAGTATTTT,CASSSSERLTDTQYF
TRBJ1-2,17,TRBV29-1,NA,NA,TGCAGCGTTGAGGGGGCAACGGACCCAAAGAAAAACTATGGCTACACCTTC,CSVEGATDPKKNYGYTF